This paragraph reports one TCR beta chain. Its antigen has not been determined. Base qualities are missing; no much larger clone stands one base away. The data derive from a study of Graves' ophthalmopathy and Graves' hyperthyroidism (dated by TCRdb to the late 2010s). For context, the study as a whole: A patient counted as having stable hyperthyroidism if there was no progression to ophthalmopathy within 18 months of follow-up. Once sampling was done, hyperthyroidism patients were given methimazole at a starting dose of 30 mg daily, while ophthalmopathy patients were given high-dose intravenous methylprednisolone. The independent validation cohort included 18 to 20 hyperthyroidism patients plus 17 patients who later progressed from hyperthyroidism to ophthalmopathy. A discovery set of about 99 patients (around 45 ophthalmopathy, 57 stable hyperthyroidism) was enrolled to explore V-J signatures distinguishing ophthalmopathy from hyperthyroidism. In roughly 6 hyperthyroidism patients, the T-cell repertoires found in thyroid tissue were compared with those found in blood. In total, some 130 blood samples were TCR-sequenced: some 43 ophthalmopathy, roughly 80 hyperthyroidism and roughly 17 hyperthyroidism-to-ophthalmopathy patients. To tell Graves' ophthalmopathy apart from Graves' hyperthyroidism, and to predict which patients would progress to ophthalmopathy, the study relied on TCR beta repertoire signatures.

Hyperthyroidism patients were newly diagnosed, with disease duration under 2 months, and aged 18 to 65 years. Patients with other autoimmune diseases, uncontrolled infections, pregnancy or lactation were excluded from the study. Clinical symptoms, serum thyroxine, TRAb, thyroid ultrasound and orbital computed tomography were used for diagnosis. Total RNA was extracted with Trizol reagent and quality-checked on an Agilent 2100 Bioanalyzer. Counted from cysteine to phenylalanine, this CDR3 has 12 amino acids. Only the CDR3 part of the read is kept: 36 bases, read in frame from the first base. In the germline V gene, CDR1 corresponds to SQVTM and CDR2 to ANQGSEA. V gives up 4 bases and J gives up 7 bases, and the segment between their germline ends measures 11 bases. Overall study outcomes, separate from this receptor: In cross-validation, the 13-signature model distinguished ophthalmopathy from stable hyperthyroidism with around 90% sensitivity and about 81% specificity, while in the test set the corresponding values were about 79% and 69%. Sample size was not predetermined statistically, and investigators were not blinded to group allocation. Most of the expanded thyroid clonotypes with a frequency above 0.001 were also detected in blood, and it was suggested that the thyroid immune response may be reflected by blood repertoires. In validation, the model predicted ophthalmopathy progression with about 70% sensitivity and approximately 72% specificity; 12 predicted patients were CT-confirmed with GO in a median of around 6 months.

For repertoire sequencing, TCR beta CDR3 regions were amplified from RNA transcripts. The first round of RT-PCR was done with HTBI primers and the Qiagen OneStep RT-PCR kit, and was followed by a second round of multiplex PCR, then size selection and purification. The libraries underwent paired-end sequencing with 100 bp reads on an Illumina HiSeq2000. In the authors' own workflow: SOAPnuke was used to process the reads, removing any read that contained adapters or uncalled bases, had a mean Phred below 15, or lacked an exact match to the constant primer or identifier. COPE v1.2.5 was used to merge the high-quality paired reads. Each unique nucleotide sequence was defined as a clonotype, and clonotypes were aligned to IMGT TRB V, D and J references with MiTCR v1.1. The analysis was limited to V-J combinations with a frequency above 0.0001, which together covered approximately 99% of repertoires. For each V-J combination, a TCR clonal expansion and chaos score was defined as F50 clonal expansion divided by the chaos observed in the TCRdist matrix. Welch's t-statistics and random forest were used to narrow the features down to around twelve V-J combinations, which were then fed into a naive Bayes classifier. Thyroid-blood repertoire similarity was quantified with the Morisita-Horn index. Through fastp at Q25 and MiXCR, TCRdb rebuilt clones from the public reads, retaining in-frame beta chains. Under each unique CDR3 protein, matching rows form one entry showing the most common genes and DNA. TCRdb, not the authors, supplied the V and J calls. This sample has 1 million to 1.3 million distinct CDR3 sequences in its table, and about 40% of those were observed once. Of the sample, 11% falls within the top ten clones.

The source is an adult man with Graves' hyperthyroidism. The sequencing sample was made of peripheral blood or thyroid tissue (not recorded which). The chain employs TRBV29-1 and TRBJ1-3; no D gene can be assigned with confidence. The DNA sequence reads TGCAGCGTTGTTGGCGGCGGGAACACCATATATTTT. It encodes CSVVGGGNTIYF.